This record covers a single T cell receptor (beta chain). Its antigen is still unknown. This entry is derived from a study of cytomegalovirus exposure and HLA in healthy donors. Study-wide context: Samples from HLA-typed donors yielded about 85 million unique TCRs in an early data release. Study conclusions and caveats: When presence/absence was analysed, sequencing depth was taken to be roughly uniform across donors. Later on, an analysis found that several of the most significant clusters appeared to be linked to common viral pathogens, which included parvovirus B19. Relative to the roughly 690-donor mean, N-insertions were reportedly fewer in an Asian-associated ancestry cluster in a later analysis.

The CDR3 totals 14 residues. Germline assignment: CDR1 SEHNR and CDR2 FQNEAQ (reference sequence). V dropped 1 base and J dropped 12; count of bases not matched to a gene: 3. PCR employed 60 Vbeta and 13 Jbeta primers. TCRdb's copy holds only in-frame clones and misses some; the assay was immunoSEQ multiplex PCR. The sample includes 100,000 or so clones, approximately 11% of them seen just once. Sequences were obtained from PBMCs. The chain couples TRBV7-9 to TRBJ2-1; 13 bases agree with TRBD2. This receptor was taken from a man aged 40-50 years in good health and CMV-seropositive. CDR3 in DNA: TGTGCCAGCAGCTTAGAGGGGACTAGCGGGACGCAGTTCTTC. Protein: CASSLEGTSGTQFF. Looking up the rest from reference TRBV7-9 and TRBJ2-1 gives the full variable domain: DTGVSQNPRHKITKRGQNVTFRCDPISEHNRLYWYRQTLGQGPEFLTYFQNEAQLEKSRLLSDRFSAERPKGSFSTLEIQRTEQGDSAMYLCASSLEGTSGTQFFGPGTRLTVL.